This T cell receptor (beta chain) was obtained from a study of graft-versus-host responses after intestinal transplantation. Findings and limits, study-wide: Recipient marrow contained GvH clones, some of which appeared first in ileum or blood. Early post-transplant HvG declines were associated with peak circulating GvH clone levels. Graft-donor T cell macrochimerism coincided with high graft-versus-host to host-versus-graft clonal ratios in allografts.

A few counts support this clone. Produced via immunoSEQ multiplex PCR; TCRdb's table is partial and in-frame only. The profile shows 20,000 to 25,000 clones, around two fifths of them singletons. Specimen: alloreactive CD4+ T cells from a mixed lymphocyte reaction culture, collected before intestinal transplant. Subset defined: CFSE-low proliferating T cells sorted from approximately 6-day pre-transplant mixed lymphocyte reaction (GvH or HvG direction). The TCR was taken from a human patient who received an intestinal transplant.

CDR3 sequence: CSVRGPFQNQPQHF. CDR3 nucleotides: TGCAGCGTTAGAGGTCCGTTCCAAAATCAGCCCCAGCATTTT. The V call is TRBV29-1, the J call TRBJ1-5; no reliable D call. Trimming cost V 5 bases and J 4 bases, with 15 bases left between them. Germline CDR1 and CDR2: SQVTM and ANQGSEA. The CDR3 totals 14 residues.